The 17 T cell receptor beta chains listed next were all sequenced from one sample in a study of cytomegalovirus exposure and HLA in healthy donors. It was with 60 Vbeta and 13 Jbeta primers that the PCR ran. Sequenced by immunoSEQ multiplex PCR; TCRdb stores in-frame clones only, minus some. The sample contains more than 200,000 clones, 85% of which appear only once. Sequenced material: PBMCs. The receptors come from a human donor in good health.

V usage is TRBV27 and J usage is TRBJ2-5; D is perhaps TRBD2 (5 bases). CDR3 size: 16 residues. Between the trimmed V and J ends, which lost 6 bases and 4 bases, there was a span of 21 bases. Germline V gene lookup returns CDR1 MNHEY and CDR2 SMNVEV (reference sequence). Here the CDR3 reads CASSRSTAELPETQYF. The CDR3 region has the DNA TGTGCCAGCAGCAGATCTACAGCGGAGCTCCCAGAGACCCAGTACTTC.

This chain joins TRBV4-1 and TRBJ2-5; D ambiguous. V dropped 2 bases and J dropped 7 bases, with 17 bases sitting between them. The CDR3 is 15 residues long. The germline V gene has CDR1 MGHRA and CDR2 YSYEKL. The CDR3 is CASSQLQFPVGTQYF. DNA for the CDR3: TGCGCCAGCAGCCAATTACAGTTCCCGGTGGGGACCCAGTACTTC.

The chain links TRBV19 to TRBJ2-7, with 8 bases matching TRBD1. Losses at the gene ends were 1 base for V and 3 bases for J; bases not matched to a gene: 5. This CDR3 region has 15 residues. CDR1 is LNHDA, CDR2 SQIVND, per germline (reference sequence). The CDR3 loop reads CASSIAATGDYEQYF. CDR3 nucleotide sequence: TGTGCCAGTAGTATAGCCGCGACAGGGGACTACGAGCAGTACTTC.

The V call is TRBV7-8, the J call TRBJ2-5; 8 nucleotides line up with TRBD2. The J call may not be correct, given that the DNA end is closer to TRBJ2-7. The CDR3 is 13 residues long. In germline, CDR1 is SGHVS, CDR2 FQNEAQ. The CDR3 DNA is TGTGCCAGCAGCAAAGCGGGAGCATACGAGCAGTACTTC. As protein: CASSKAGAYEQYF.

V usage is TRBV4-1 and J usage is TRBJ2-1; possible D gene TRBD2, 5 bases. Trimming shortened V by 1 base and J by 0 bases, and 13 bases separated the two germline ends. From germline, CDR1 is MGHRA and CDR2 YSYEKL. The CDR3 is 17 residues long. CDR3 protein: CASSQVSFGSSYNEQFF. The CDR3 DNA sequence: TGCGCCAGCAGCCAAGTGTCGTTTGGGAGCTCCTACAATGAGCAGTTCTTC.

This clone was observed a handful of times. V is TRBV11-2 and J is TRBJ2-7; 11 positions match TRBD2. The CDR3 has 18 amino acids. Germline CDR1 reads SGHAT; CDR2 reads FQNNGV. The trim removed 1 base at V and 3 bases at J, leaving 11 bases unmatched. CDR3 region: CASSLGSLTSGRIYEQYF. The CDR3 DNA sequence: TGTGCCAGCAGCTTAGGATCTCTTACTAGCGGGAGAATCTACGAGCAGTACTTC.

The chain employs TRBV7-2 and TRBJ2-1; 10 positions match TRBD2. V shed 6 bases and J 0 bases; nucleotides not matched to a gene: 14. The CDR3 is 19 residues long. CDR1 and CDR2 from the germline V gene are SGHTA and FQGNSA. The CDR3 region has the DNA TGTGCCAGCAGTTTTAGCCGACCGGCTAGCGGGAGCTCCTACAATGAGCAGTTCTTC. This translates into CASSFSRPASGSSYNEQFF.

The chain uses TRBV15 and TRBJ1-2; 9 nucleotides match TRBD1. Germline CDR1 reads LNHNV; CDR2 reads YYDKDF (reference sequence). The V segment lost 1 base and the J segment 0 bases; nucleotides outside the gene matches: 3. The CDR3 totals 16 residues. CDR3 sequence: CATSRGGQGTNYGYTF. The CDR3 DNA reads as TGTGCCACCAGCAGAGGCGGACAGGGGACTAACTATGGCTACACCTTC.

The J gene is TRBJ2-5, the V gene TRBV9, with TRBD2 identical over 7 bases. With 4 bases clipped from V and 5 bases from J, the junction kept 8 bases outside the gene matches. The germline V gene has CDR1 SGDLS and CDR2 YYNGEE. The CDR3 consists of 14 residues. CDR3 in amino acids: CASSLWTSGETQYF. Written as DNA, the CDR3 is TGTGCCAGCAGCCTATGGACTAGTGGGGAGACCCAGTACTTC.

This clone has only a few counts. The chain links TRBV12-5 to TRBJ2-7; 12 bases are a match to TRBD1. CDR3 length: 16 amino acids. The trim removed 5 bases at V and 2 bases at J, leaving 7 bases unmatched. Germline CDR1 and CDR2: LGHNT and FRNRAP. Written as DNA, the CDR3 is TGTGCTAGTGGTAAATTGGGACAGGGGGCCCCCTACGAGCAGTACTTC. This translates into CASGKLGQGAPYEQYF.

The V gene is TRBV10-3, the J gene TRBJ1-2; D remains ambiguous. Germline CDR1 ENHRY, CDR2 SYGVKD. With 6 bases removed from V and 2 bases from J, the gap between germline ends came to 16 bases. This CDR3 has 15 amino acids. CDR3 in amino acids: CAIREQISINYGYTF. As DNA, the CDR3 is TGTGCCATCAGAGAACAAATATCAATAAACTATGGCTACACCTTC.

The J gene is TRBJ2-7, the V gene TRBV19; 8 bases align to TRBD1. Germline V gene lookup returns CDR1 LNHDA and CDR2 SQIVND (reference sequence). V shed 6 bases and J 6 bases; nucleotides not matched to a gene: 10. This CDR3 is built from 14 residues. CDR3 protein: CASSRTGSGAEQYF. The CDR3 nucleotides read TGTGCCAGTAGCCGGACAGGGTCCGGGGCCGAGCAGTACTTC.

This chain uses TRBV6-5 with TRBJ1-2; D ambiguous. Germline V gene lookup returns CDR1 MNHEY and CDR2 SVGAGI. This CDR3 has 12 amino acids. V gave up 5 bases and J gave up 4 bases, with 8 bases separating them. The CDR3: CASSRSGYGYTF. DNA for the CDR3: TGTGCCAGCAGTCGGTCCGGCTATGGCTACACCTTC.

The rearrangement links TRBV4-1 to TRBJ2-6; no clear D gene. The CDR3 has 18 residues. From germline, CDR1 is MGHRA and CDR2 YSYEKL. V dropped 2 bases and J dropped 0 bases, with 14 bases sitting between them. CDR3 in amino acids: CASSQTGSPYSGANVLTF. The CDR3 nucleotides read TGCGCCAGCAGCCAAACCGGGTCCCCTTACTCTGGGGCCAACGTCCTGACTTTC.

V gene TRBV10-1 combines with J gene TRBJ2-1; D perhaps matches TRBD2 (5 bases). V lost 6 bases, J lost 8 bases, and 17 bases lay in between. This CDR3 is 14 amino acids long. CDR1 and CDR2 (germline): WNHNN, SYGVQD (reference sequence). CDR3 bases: TGCGCCAGCAGGGTAATTGAGAGGGTCGATGAGCAGTTCTTC. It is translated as CASRVIERVDEQFF.

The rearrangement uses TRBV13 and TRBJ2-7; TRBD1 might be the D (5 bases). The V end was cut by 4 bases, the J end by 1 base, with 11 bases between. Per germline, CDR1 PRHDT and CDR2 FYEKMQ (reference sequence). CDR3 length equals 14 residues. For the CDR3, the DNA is TGTGCCAGCAGCTCCGACAGTGAATCCTACGAGCAGTACTTC. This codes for CASSSDSESYEQYF.

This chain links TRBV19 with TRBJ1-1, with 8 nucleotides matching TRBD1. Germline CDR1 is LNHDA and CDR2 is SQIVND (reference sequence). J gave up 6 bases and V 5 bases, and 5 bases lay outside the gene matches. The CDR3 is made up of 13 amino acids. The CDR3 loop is CASSHQGASEAFF. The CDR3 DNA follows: TGTGCCAGTAGTCATCAGGGGGCATCTGAAGCTTTCTTT. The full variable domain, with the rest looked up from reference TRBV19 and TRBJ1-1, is DGGITQSPKYLFRKEGQNVTLSCEQNLNHDAMYWYRQDPGQGLRLIYYSQIVNDFQKGDIAEGYSVSREKKESFPLTVTSAQKNPTAFYLCASSHQGASEAFFGQGTRLTVV.